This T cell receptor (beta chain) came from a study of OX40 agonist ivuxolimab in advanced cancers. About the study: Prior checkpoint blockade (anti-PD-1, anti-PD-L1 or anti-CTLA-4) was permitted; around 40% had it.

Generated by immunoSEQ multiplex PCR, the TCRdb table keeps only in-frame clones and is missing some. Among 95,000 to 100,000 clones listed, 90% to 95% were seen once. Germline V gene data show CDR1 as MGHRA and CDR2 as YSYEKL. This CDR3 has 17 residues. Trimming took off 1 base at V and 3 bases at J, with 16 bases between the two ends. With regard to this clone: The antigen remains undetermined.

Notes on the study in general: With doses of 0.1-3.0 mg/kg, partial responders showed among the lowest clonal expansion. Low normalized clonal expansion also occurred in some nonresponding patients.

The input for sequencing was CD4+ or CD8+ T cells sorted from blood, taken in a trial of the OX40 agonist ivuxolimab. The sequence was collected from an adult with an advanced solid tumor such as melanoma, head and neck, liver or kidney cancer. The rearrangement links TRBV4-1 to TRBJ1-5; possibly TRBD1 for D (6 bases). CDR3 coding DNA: TGCGCCAGCAGCCAAGTCCGTGGCAGGGGAAACAATCAGCCCCAGCATTTT. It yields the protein CASSQVRGRGNNQPQHF.